The rows below give T cell receptor beta chains drawn from one sample of a study of T-cell reconstitution after alpha-beta-depleted transplantation in children. One entry per CDR3 protein, called by TCRdb with MiXCR from the PCR reads. The repertoire holds 250,000 to 300,000 distinct CDR3 sequences, approximately 10% seen once, with around 24% in the top ten. Sample: peripheral blood, taken 180 days after TCRalphabeta/CD19-depleted stem cell transplant. These receptors were collected from a male patient aged 2-15 years who had a stem cell transplant for chronic granulomatous disease, so the T cells may come from the graft donor. CDR3s include the opening cysteine and the closing phenylalanine or tryptophan. D genes are given only for firm matches. Some rows mark clone size as missing; the rest say once, few, many or name a class of expanded clone.

V	D	J	length	size	DNA	CDR3
TRBV5-5	-	TRBJ2-5	16	-	TGTGCCAGCAGCTTGGCCCTATGGACAGACAGAGAGACCCAGTACTTC	CASSLALWTDRETQYF
TRBV4-3	-	TRBJ1-1	16	few	TGCGCCAGCAGCCAAGATATAGATTTGGGTCACACTGAAGCTTTCTTT	CASSQDIDLGHTEAFF
TRBV20-1	-	TRBJ2-1	14	many	TGCAGTGCGCCCCCAAAGAGCTCCTACAATGAGCAGTTCTTC	CSAPPKSSYNEQFF
TRBV5-1	TRBD1	TRBJ1-6	16	-	TGCGCCAGCAGCTTAATTTCCCAGGGGGCCAATTCACCCCTCCACTTT	CASSLISQGANSPLHF
TRBV20-1	-	TRBJ2-3	13	many	TGCAGTGCTAGACGGCCTTACACAGATACGCAGTATTTT	CSARRPYTDTQYF
TRBV9	TRBD1	TRBJ1-2	17	-	TGTGCCAGCAGCGTAGCCCCTGGGACAGTTGGAAGCTATGGCTACACCTTC	CASSVAPGTVGSYGYTF
TRBV5-1	-	TRBJ2-2	16	many	TGCGCCAGCAGCTTGGTTACGGGAGCGGTCACCGGGGAGCTGTTTTTT	CASSLVTGAVTGELFF
TRBV6-4	-	TRBJ2-2	16	-	TGTGCCAGTAGTGAAGGGATAGGGACCTACACCGGGGAGCTGTTTTTT	CASSEGIGTYTGELFF
TRBV7-2	-	TRBJ2-5	12	many	TGTGCCAGCAGCTTACTAACAGGGACCCAGTACTTC	CASSLLTGTQYF
TRBV5-1	TRBD2	TRBJ2-5	17	many	TGCGCCAGCAGCTTGGGTCTAGCGGGGGCTCCATTAGAGACCCAGTACTTC	CASSLGLAGAPLETQYF
TRBV15	-	TRBJ1-2	15	many	TGTGCCACCAGTGCCTCCTCATTCGATGACTATGGCTACACCTTC	CATSASSFDDYGYTF
TRBV5-1	TRBD2	TRBJ2-3	14	few	TGCGCCAGCAGGGGACTAGCGGGAGCAAATACGCAGTATTTT	CASRGLAGANTQYF
TRBV12-3/TRBV12-4	-	TRBJ2-7	18	few	TGTGCCAGCAGTGCTAACCTAGGACACTTTGACAGCTCCTACGAGCAGTACTTC	CASSANLGHFDSSYEQYF
TRBV7-8	TRBD2	TRBJ2-7	16	many	TGTGCCAGCAGCTTAGAGGGACTAGCGGGGTCCTACGAGCAGTACTTC	CASSLEGLAGSYEQYF
TRBV4-3	-	TRBJ2-1	14	many	TGCGCCAGCAGCCAACCAGACAGAAGCAATGAGCAGTTCTTC	CASSQPDRSNEQFF
TRBV12-3/TRBV12-4	-	TRBJ2-4	16	many	TGTGCCAGCAGCCTCTGGACAGATCTAGCCAAAAACATTCAGTACTTC	CASSLWTDLAKNIQYF
TRBV6-1	-	TRBJ2-3	16	many	TGTGCCAGCGGCATTGGAAAGAAACTAGCCGCAGATACGCAGTATTTT	CASGIGKKLAADTQYF
TRBV12-3/TRBV12-4	-	TRBJ2-7	13	many	TGTGCCAGCAGTTTAGAGCCAGCCTACGAGCAGTACTTC	CASSLEPAYEQYF
TRBV20-1	TRBD1	TRBJ2-2	13	many	TGCAGTGGCGGGACAGGGAACACCGGGGAGCTGTTTTTT	CSGGTGNTGELFF
TRBV12-3/TRBV12-4	-	TRBJ2-1	15	many	TGTGCCAGCAGGGACCTCTGGGACTCCTACAATGAGCAGTTCTTC	CASRDLWDSYNEQFF
TRBV20-1	-	TRBJ2-1	13	many	TGCAGTGCTAGCGGGACAATGGGAAATGAGCAGTTCTTC	CSASGTMGNEQFF
TRBV11-2	TRBD2	TRBJ2-2	21	few	TGTGCCAGCAGCTTAGTCTCCCTACGACTAGCGGGAGTTACGAACACCGGGGAGCTGTTTTTT	CASSLVSLRLAGVTNTGELFF
TRBV12-3/TRBV12-4	-	TRBJ2-1	13	many	TGTGCCAGCAGCCGGGCTGGTTGGTATGAGCAGTTCTTC	CASSRAGWYEQFF
TRBV3-1	-	TRBJ1-5	14	many	TGTGCCAGCAGCCAAGCTGGGGGGAATCAGCCCCAGCATTTT	CASSQAGGNQPQHF
TRBV29-1	-	TRBJ2-7	15	many	TGCAGCGTCCTTTGGGACACCAACTTCTCCTACGAGCAGTACTTC	CSVLWDTNFSYEQYF
TRBV18	TRBD1	TRBJ1-4	15	many	TGTGCCAGCTCACCAGGGGGACAGGGAGTCGGAAAACTGTTTTTT	CASSPGGQGVGKLFF
TRBV6-5	TRBD2	TRBJ2-7	17	many	TGTGCCAGCTCGGAGACCTTTAGCGGGAGAGGGGGCTACGAGCAGTACTTC	CASSETFSGRGGYEQYF
TRBV30	-	TRBJ2-2	13	many	TGTGCCTGGAGTGTCTTTGAAGCCGGGGAGCTGTTTTTT	CAWSVFEAGELFF
TRBV23-1	-	TRBJ2-4	15	-	TGCGCCAGCAGTCAATCGGGGACCAGGATAAACATTCAGTACTTC	CASSQSGTRINIQYF
TRBV12-3/TRBV12-4	TRBD2	TRBJ2-7	14	-	TGTGCCAGCAGTTTTGTTGCGGGAGGGGGCGAGCAGTACTTC	CASSFVAGGGEQYF
TRBV7-8	-	TRBJ1-2	15	many	TGTGCCAGCAGCTTAGCAAGCAGCGGGGTCAGCGGCTACACCTTC	CASSLASSGVSGYTF
TRBV7-3	-	TRBJ2-7	13	many	TGTGCCAGCAGCTTAACTCCCCGCTACGAGCAGTACTTC	CASSLTPRYEQYF
TRBV4-2	-	TRBJ2-3	16	many	TGTGCCAGCAGCCTAGGGGAAGGGGCTGGCGCAGATACGCAGTATTTT	CASSLGEGAGADTQYF
TRBV3-1	TRBD1	TRBJ2-7	15	many	TGTGCCAGCAGCCAAGGATCGACAGGGGGCAGGGAGCAGTACTTC	CASSQGSTGGREQYF
TRBV6-1	-	TRBJ2-7	11	many	TGTGCCAGCAGTGAAGGTAATGAGCAGTACTTC	CASSEGNEQYF
TRBV28	-	TRBJ2-7	14	many	TGTGCCAGCAGTTTCCCCAGGTTCTCCTACGAGCAGTACTTC	CASSFPRFSYEQYF
TRBV7-9	-	TRBJ1-1	13	many	TGTGCCAGCAGTCTAGGACAGAACACTGAAGCTTTCTTT	CASSLGQNTEAFF
TRBV5-1	TRBD1	TRBJ2-7	15	many	TGCGCCAGCAGCTCTCTGACAGGGGTTGGCGACGAGCAGTACTTC	CASSSLTGVGDEQYF
TRBV7-8	-	TRBJ1-6	13	many	TGTGCCAGCAGACACCGGGTAGCTTCACCCCTCCACTTT	CASRHRVASPLHF
TRBV4-2	TRBD2	TRBJ2-1	20	few	TGTGCCAGCAGCCCTCCTTTAGGGACTGGCGGGAGGGCGTCCTACAATGAGCAGTTCTTC	CASSPPLGTGGRASYNEQFF
TRBV7-8	-	TRBJ2-1	16	many	TGTGCCAGCAGCCCATCGCTTGCGGGCTCCTACAATGAGCAGTTCTTC	CASSPSLAGSYNEQFF
TRBV7-2	TRBD2	TRBJ2-3	13	many	TGTGCCAGCAGCGCCCAAAGCGGGAACGCGCAGTATTTT	CASSAQSGNAQYF
TRBV5-1	-	TRBJ2-7	14	many	TGCGCCAGCAGCTTGGAGACGGTAGCCTACGAGCAGTACTTC	CASSLETVAYEQYF